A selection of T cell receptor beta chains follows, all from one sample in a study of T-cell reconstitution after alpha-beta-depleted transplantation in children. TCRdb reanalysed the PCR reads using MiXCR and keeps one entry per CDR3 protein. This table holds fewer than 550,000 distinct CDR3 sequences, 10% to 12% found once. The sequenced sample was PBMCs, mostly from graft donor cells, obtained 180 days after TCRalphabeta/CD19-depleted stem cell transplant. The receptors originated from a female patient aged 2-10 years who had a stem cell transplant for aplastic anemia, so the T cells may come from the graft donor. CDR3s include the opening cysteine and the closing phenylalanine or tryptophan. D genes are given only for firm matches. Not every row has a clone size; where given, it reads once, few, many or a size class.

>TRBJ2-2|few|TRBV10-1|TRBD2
TGCGCCAGCAGTGATCAAGCGGGAGGGATGGGCACCGGGGAGCTGTTTTTT
CASSDQAGGMGTGELFF
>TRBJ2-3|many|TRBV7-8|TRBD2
TGTGCCAGCAGCTTAGTTCCTAGCGGGAGGGGGCCAGATACGCAGTATTTT
CASSLVPSGRGPDTQYF
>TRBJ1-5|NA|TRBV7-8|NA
TGTGCCAGCAGCTTAGCAGCGCGGGGTAGCAATCAGCCCCAGCATTTT
CASSLAARGSNQPQHF
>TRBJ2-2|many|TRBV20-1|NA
TGCAGTGCTAGTAGATCGGGATTCACCGGGGAGCTGTTTTTT
CSASRSGFTGELFF
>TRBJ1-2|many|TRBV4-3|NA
TGCGCCAGCAGCCAAGAGTACCTGACCAACTATGGCTACACCTTC
CASSQEYLTNYGYTF
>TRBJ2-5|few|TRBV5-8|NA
TGTGCCAGCATCCTGGAGGGCCGTTACCAAGAGACCCAGTACTTC
CASILEGRYQETQYF
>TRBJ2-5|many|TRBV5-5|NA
TGTGCCAGCAGCTTGACCCCGACCCCTAAAGAGACCCAGTACTTC
CASSLTPTPKETQYF
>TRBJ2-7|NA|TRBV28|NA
TGTGCCAGCAGTAACAGGGTCCCAACCTACGAGCAGTACTTC
CASSNRVPTYEQYF
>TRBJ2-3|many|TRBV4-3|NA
TGCGCCAGCAGCCAAGGAGGGGGACCCAGGGCAGATACGCAGTATTTT
CASSQGGGPRADTQYF
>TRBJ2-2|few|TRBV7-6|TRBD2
TGTGCCAGCAGCTTAGGGCCGGGACTAGCGGGAGTCACCGGGGAGCTGTTTTTT
CASSLGPGLAGVTGELFF
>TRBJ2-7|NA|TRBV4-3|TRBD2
TGCGCCAGCAGCCCAGGAGCGGGAGGGCCATATGAGCAGTACTTC
CASSPGAGGPYEQYF
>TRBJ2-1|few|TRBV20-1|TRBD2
TGCAGTGCTAGAGATAGCGGGGCGCTAGGCAATGAGCAGTTCTTC
CSARDSGALGNEQFF
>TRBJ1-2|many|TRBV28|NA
TGTGCCAGCAGTGAATCAGGGGCTGGCTACACCTTC
CASSESGAGYTF
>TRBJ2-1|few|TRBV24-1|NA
TGTGCCACCGGAGGGGGGGCAACGGGGAGCTCCTACAATGAGCAGTTCTTC
CATGGGATGSSYNEQFF
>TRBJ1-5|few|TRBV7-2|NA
TGTGCCAGCACCGCGAGGGGAGGGCCTAATCAGCCCCAGCATTTT
CASTARGGPNQPQHF
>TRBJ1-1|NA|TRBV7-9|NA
TGTGCCAGCAGCTTAGCCCCCAGGGCGATCCACACTGAAGCTTTCTTT
CASSLAPRAIHTEAFF
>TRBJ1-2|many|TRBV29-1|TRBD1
TGCAGCGTATATAATACAGGGGAAGGAAACTATGGCTACACCTTC
CSVYNTGEGNYGYTF
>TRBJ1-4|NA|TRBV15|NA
TGTGCCACCAGCAGAGATACCGCGGCGGAAAAACTGTTTTTT
CATSRDTAAEKLFF
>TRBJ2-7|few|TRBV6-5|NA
TGTGCCAGCAGTTACGTTCGGACCACCGGTCGGGGGCAGTACTTC
CASSYVRTTGRGQYF
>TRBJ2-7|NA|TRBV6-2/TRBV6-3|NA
TGTGCCAGCAGTTACCCCCACAGGGCAGTTGCCTACGAGCAGTACTTC
CASSYPHRAVAYEQYF
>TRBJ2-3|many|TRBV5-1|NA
TGCGCCAGCACGCGATCTGCGGATACGCAGTATTTT
CASTRSADTQYF
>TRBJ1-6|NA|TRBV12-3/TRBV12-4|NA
TGTGCCAGCAGTTTACTATGGAACCTCCACTTT
CASSLLWNLHF
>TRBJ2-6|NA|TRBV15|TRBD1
TGTGCCACCAGCAGAGATCGTAGTAACCGGACGGGACAGGGAAGGTCCGGGGCCAACGTCCTGACTTTC
CATSRDRSNRTGQGRSGANVLTF
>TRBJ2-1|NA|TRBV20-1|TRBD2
TGCAGTGCTAGAGGTAGCGGGAGGGCCAGAGTCCCCTACAATGAGCAGTTCTTC
CSARGSGRARVPYNEQFF
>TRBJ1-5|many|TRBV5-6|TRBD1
TGTGCCAGCAGCAACGACAGGGGCGGTGGTCAGCCCCAGCATTTT
CASSNDRGGGQPQHF
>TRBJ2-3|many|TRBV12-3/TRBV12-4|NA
TGTGCCAGCAATAGGAGGTATACGCAGTATTTT
CASNRRYTQYF
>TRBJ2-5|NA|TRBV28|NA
TGTGCCAGCAGTTTGGGCTCTAAGGTGGAGACCCAGTACTTC
CASSLGSKVETQYF
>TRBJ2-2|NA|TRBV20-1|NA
TGCAGTGCTAGAAACTACGGGGAGGCCTACACCGGGGAGCTGTTTTTT
CSARNYGEAYTGELFF
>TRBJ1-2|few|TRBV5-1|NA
TGCGCCAGCAGCTTGGCCTCCGGGTGGGGCTACACCTTC
CASSLASGWGYTF
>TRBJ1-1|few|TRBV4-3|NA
TGCGCCAGCAGCCAAGTCCCGGGGTACACTGAAGCTTTCTTT
CASSQVPGYTEAFF
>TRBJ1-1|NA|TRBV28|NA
TGTGCCAGCAGTTTACGGGGGGTCCCTGAAGCTTTCTTT
CASSLRGVPEAFF
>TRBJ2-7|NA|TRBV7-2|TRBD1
TGTGCCAGCAGCAGACCCGGGACAGGGAACTACGAGCAGTACTTC
CASSRPGTGNYEQYF
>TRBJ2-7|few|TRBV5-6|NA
TGTGCCAGCAGCCATCTACAGGGGAGGATCCCCTACGAGCAGTACTTC
CASSHLQGRIPYEQYF
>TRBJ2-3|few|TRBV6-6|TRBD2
TGTGCCAGCAACCGGGACTACACAGATACGCAGTATTTT
CASNRDYTDTQYF
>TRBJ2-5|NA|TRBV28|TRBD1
TGTGCCAGCAGGGAGGACAGGGGCCAAGAGACCCAGTACTTC
CASREDRGQETQYF
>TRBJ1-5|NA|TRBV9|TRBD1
TGTGCCAGCAGCCCCCAGGGGGCACACAATCAGCCCCAGCATTTT
CASSPQGAHNQPQHF
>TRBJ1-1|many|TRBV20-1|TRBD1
TGCAGTGCTCGGACAGGGAGCACTGAAGCTTTCTTT
CSARTGSTEAFF
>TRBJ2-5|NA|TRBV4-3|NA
TGCGCCAGCAGCCAAGATTTGTCGGTCCAAGAGACCCAGTACTTC
CASSQDLSVQETQYF
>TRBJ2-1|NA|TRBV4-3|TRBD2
TGCGCCAGCAGCCGGGAGCGGGGAAGTAATGAGCAGTTCTTC
CASSRERGSNEQFF
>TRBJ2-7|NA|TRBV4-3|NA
TGCGCCAGCAGCCCCCTCGGACAGACTTACGAGCAGTACTTC
CASSPLGQTYEQYF
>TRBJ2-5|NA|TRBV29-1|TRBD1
TGCAGCGTCCTGGACAGGGGGCACCAAGAGACCCAGTACTTC
CSVLDRGHQETQYF
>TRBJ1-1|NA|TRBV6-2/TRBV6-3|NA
TGTGCCAGCAGTTGGCGGGGAACTGAAGCTTTCTTT
CASSWRGTEAFF
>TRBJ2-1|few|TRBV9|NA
TGTGCCAGCAGCGGGGGGGGCGTCAGCTCCTACAATGAGCAGTTCTTC
CASSGGGVSSYNEQFF
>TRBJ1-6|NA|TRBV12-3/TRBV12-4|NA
TGTGCCAGTTCCCTGAGCGGCCATAATTCACCCCTCCACTTT
CASSLSGHNSPLHF
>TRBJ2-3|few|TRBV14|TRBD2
TGTGCCAGCAGCCAAGATATCCCTGCGAGCGGGAACGCAGATACGCAGTATTTT
CASSQDIPASGNADTQYF
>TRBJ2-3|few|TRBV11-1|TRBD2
TGTGCCAGCAGCGGGGGCTGGACTAGCGGGGGGTACGTTGATACGCAGTATTTT
CASSGGWTSGGYVDTQYF
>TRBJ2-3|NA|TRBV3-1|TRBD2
TGTGCCAGCAGCCAAGATGGACTAGCGGGAGTCCCCCACACAGATACGCAGTATTTT
CASSQDGLAGVPHTDTQYF
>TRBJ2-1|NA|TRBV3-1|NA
TGTGCCAGCAGCCCAGGGGTCTGGCGGGGTTCCTACAATGAGCAGTTCTTC
CASSPGVWRGSYNEQFF